These 25 T cell receptor beta chains were all obtained from the same sample, sequenced in a study of cytomegalovirus exposure and HLA in healthy donors. 60 Vbeta and 13 Jbeta primers were used in PCR. TCRdb's table, derived via immunoSEQ multiplex PCR, lists solely in-frame clones and lacks some. The sample has some 77,000 clones, around 79% seen once; the top ten hold roughly a fifth. The source material was PBMCs. Receptor source: a middle-aged woman in good health and CMV-seropositive.

The rearrangement joins TRBV30 to TRBJ1-6, with D hard to call. V lost 4 bases, J lost 7 bases, and 11 bases lay in between. The CDR3 is 13 residues long. Germline CDR1 is GTSNPN and CDR2 is SVGIG (reference sequence). The CDR3 protein is CAWKRQSNSPLHF. CDR3 coding DNA: TGTGCCTGGAAGAGGCAGTCGAATTCACCCCTCCACTTT.

V is TRBV5-8 and J is TRBJ2-1, with 8 bases that match TRBD1. Germline V gene sequence: CDR1 SGHTS, CDR2 YDEGEE. CDR3 length: 12 amino acids. V lost 7 bases and J lost 5; bases outside the gene matches: 2. The CDR3 sequence is CASDRGHNEQFF. CDR3 bases: TGTGCCAGCGACAGGGGACACAATGAGCAGTTCTTC.

The genes are TRBV7-9 and TRBJ2-2; D possibly corresponds to TRBD1 (6 bases). Trimming removed 0 bases at V and 5 bases at J, with 19 bases between. CDR1 is SEHNR, CDR2 FQNEAQ, per germline (reference sequence). CDR3 length: 18 residues. The CDR3 reads CASSLARKNRVWTGELFF. In nucleotides, the CDR3 is TGTGCCAGCAGCTTAGCGCGCAAGAACAGGGTTTGGACCGGGGAGCTGTTTTTT.

This clone turned up a few times. For the CDR3, the DNA is TGTGCCAGCAGTAGACAGGGATGGAACACTGAAGCTTTCTTT. Translated: CASSRQGWNTEAFF. This chain joins TRBV6-5 and TRBJ1-1; 7 positions match TRBD1. Germline values: CDR1 MNHEY, CDR2 SVGAGI. The CDR3 spans 14 residues. Unmatched junction bases numbered 4, after V lost 5 bases and J lost 1 base.

The chain couples TRBV2 to TRBJ2-1, with 13 bases that match TRBD2. The CDR3 runs 18 residues. Germline-derived CDR1 and CDR2 are SNHLY and FYNNEI. V lost 5 bases, J lost 6 bases, and 13 bases stayed unmatched. The CDR3 loop is CASSSGRPGLAGSNEQFF. The CDR3 coding sequence is TGTGCCAGCAGTTCGGGACGGCCGGGACTAGCGGGAAGCAATGAGCAGTTCTTC.

This chain uses TRBV5-1 with TRBJ1-1, with a tentative D call TRBD1 (5 bases). The CDR3 loop spans 13 amino acids. Deletions cut 0 bases from V and 7 bases from J, with 10 bases between. Germline V CDR1 and CDR2: SGHRS, YFSETQ. CDR3 loop: CASSLGGGVEAFF. In DNA form, the CDR3 reads TGCGCCAGCAGCTTGGGTGGAGGGGTTGAAGCTTTCTTT. The full variable domain, its missing parts supplied by reference TRBV5-1 and TRBJ1-1, is KAGVTQTPRYLIKTRGQQVTLSCSPISGHRSVSWYQQTPGQGLQFLFEYFSETQRNKGNFPGRFSGRQFSNSRSEMNVSTLELGDSALYLCASSLGGGVEAFFGQGTRLTVV.

The chain combines TRBV6-5 with TRBJ1-4; D remains unclear. The CDR3 contains 14 residues. V was shortened by 3 bases and J by 0 bases, with 5 bases between the two germline ends. The germline CDR1 and CDR2 sequences are MNHEY and SVGAGI. The DNA for the CDR3 is TGTGCCAGCAGTTATCGGGCAACTAATGAAAAACTGTTTTTT. Amino acid sequence: CASSYRATNEKLFF.

This sequence joins TRBV6-1 and TRBJ2-3; D is unresolved. The CDR3 is 15 amino acids. Trimming took off 4 bases at V and 4 bases at J, with 15 bases between the two ends. Per the germline V gene, CDR1 is MNHNS and CDR2 is SASEGT. This CDR3 reads CASSGRLVASDTQYF. The CDR3 DNA reads as TGTGCCAGCAGTGGGAGATTGGTGGCATCAGATACGCAGTATTTT.

This clone was counted a single time. The V and J genes are TRBV7-9 and TRBJ1-2; D remains unclear. The CDR3 runs to 14 residues. V dropped 4 bases and J dropped 4 bases, with 13 bases sitting between them. Germline-derived CDR1 and CDR2 are SEHNR and FQNEAQ (reference sequence). CDR3 sequence reads: CASSYPGGIYGYTF. For the CDR3, the DNA is TGTGCCAGCAGCTATCCTGGAGGAATCTATGGCTACACCTTC.

This clone appeared once. The V and J genes are TRBV30 and TRBJ1-2, with a tentative D call TRBD1 (5 bases). CDR1 and CDR2 from the germline V gene are GTSNPN and SVGIG (reference sequence). The V and J ends lost 3 bases and 6 bases respectively, with 11 bases between them. This CDR3 spans 12 amino acids. The CDR3 reads CAWSGGVDGYTF. The CDR3 nucleotides are TGTGCCTGGAGCGGGGGGGTCGATGGCTACACCTTC. Using reference TRBV30 and TRBJ1-2 for the parts outside the CDR3, the full variable domain is SQTIHQWPATLVQPVGSPLSLECTVEGTSNPNLYWYRQAAGRGLQLLFYSVGIGQISSEVPQNLSASRPQDRQFILSSKKLLLSDSGFYLCAWSGGVDGYTFGSGTRLTVV.

There are a few counts of this clone. The chain combines TRBV6-6 with TRBJ2-2; TRBD2 is a possible D gene (5 bases). Looked up from germline, CDR1 is MNHNY and CDR2 is SVGAGI (reference sequence). There are 14 residues in the CDR3. The V end lost 3 bases, the J end lost 4 bases, and 9 bases lay between the germline ends. CDR3 DNA: TGTGCCAGCAGTTATCGGGGTCCCACCGGGGAGCTGTTTTTT. This sequence encodes CASSYRGPTGELFF.

This clone was detected once. V is TRBV6-5 and J is TRBJ2-5; 7 bases are a match to TRBD2. CDR3 length equals 13 residues. Germline loops: CDR1 MNHEY, CDR2 SVGAGI. Unmatched junction bases numbered 6, after V lost 4 bases and J lost 7 bases. The CDR3 here is CASSLLAPPTQYF. The CDR3 coding sequence is TGTGCCAGCAGTTTACTAGCGCCTCCGACCCAGTACTTC.

V gene TRBV30 combines with J gene TRBJ1-1; D is perhaps TRBD1 (5 bases). Trimming cost V 8 bases and J 0 bases, with 16 bases left between them. The CDR3 totals 14 residues. CDR1 GTSNPN and CDR2 SVGIG come from the germline V gene (reference sequence). Written as DNA, the CDR3 is TGTGCCCATTCAGGGTTCAGAGTGAACACTGAAGCTTTCTTT. Protein: CAHSGFRVNTEAFF.

The rearrangement links TRBV5-1 to TRBJ2-5; D not resolved. The V gene's germline CDR1 is SGHRS and CDR2 YFSETQ. Trimming removed 1 base from V and 4 bases from J, with 11 bases in between. The CDR3 covers 14 residues. The CDR3 DNA reads as TGCGCCAGCAGCTTGATGAATGGAGCAGAGACCCAGTACTTC. Translation: CASSLMNGAETQYF.

The chain couples TRBV6-6 to TRBJ2-1; tentative D call: TRBD2 (6 bases). V was shortened by 2 bases and J by 4 bases, with 12 bases between the two germline ends. Per the germline V gene, CDR1 is MNHNY and CDR2 is SVGAGI (reference sequence). This CDR3 is 15 amino acids long. Here the CDR3 reads CASSYGSGGYNEQFF. The DNA of the CDR3 is TGTGCCAGCAGTTACGGGTCTGGGGGGTACAATGAGCAGTTCTTC.

Note on this clone: One junction end does not reproduce the germline sequence, and a read error may be involved. The chain's CDR3 is CASSPQTGLADHF. CDR3 bases: TGTGCCAGCAGCCCCCAGACAGGTCTCGCCGATCACTTC. The V gene is TRBV16, the J gene TRBJ2-7; possible D gene TRBD1, 6 bases. The CDR3 extends over 13 amino acids. Germline V gene data show CDR1 as KGHSY and CDR2 as FQNENV. Complete variable domain (other parts from reference TRBV16 and TRBJ2-7): GEEVAQTPKHLVRGEGQKAKLYCAPIKGHSYVFWYQQVLKNEFKFLISFQNENVFDETGMPKERFSAKCLPNSPCSLEIQATKLEDSAVYFCASSPQTGLADHFGPGTRLTVT.

This sequence joins TRBV2 and TRBJ2-1; maybe TRBD1 (6 bases). The CDR3 covers 12 residues. Germline CDR1 and CDR2: SNHLY and FYNNEI. The germline V and J ends were trimmed by 9 bases and 6 bases, with 12 bases remaining between them. The CDR3 is CARGKGGNEQFF. CDR3 sequence (DNA): TGTGCCAGAGGCAAAGGGGGCAATGAGCAGTTCTTC.

The V gene is TRBV28, the J gene TRBJ1-5; TRBD1 aligns across 9 bases. CDR3 length: 15 amino acids. CDR1 MDHEN and CDR2 SYDVKM come from the germline V gene. V trimming: 6 bases; J trimming: 6 bases; junction bases outside the gene matches: 9. CDR3 protein: CASRTGGALIQPQHF. In DNA, the CDR3 is TGTGCCAGCAGAACAGGGGGCGCGTTGATTCAGCCCCAGCATTTT.

The V gene is TRBV4-2, the J gene TRBJ1-2, with 11 nucleotides matching TRBD1. V trimming: 2 bases; J trimming: 8 bases; junction bases outside the gene matches: 4. Germline CDR1 is LGHNA and CDR2 is YNFKEQ. The CDR3 has 14 amino acids. DNA of the CDR3: TGTGCCAGCAGCCAAACGGACAGGGGGCAAGGCTACACCTTC. It codes for CASSQTDRGQGYTF.

This sequence joins TRBV6-1 and TRBJ1-1; D unclear. Trimming removed 3 bases at V and 2 bases at J, with 10 bases between. This CDR3 region has 14 residues. CDR1 and CDR2 (germline): MNHNS, SASEGT. The CDR3 bases are TGTGCCAGCAGTGAGAGGGCCAAAAACACTGAAGCTTTCTTT. Protein: CASSERAKNTEAFF.

This clone was recorded once. V is TRBV5-4 and J is TRBJ2-3; 7 nucleotides align to TRBD2. Germline trimming cut 4 bases from V and 0 bases from J; bases unmatched to any gene: 8. Looked up from germline, CDR1 is SGHNT and CDR2 is YYREEE (reference sequence). The CDR3 consists of 16 residues. The CDR3 reads CASSRGTITSTDTQYF. Written as DNA, the CDR3 is TGTGCCAGCAGCCGGGGGACTATCACTAGCACAGATACGCAGTATTTT.

Only a few counts were recorded for this clone. The chain uses TRBV25-1 and TRBJ2-3, with D uncertain. The germline V gene encodes CDR1 MGHDK and CDR2 SYGVNS. The CDR3 is 16 residues long. Trimming shortened V by 4 bases and J by 0 bases, and 14 bases separated the two germline ends. CDR3 protein: CASSGLNSPSTDTQYF. The CDR3 coding sequence is TGTGCCAGCAGTGGGCTCAATTCCCCTAGCACAGATACGCAGTATTTT.

This clone was counted once. The rearrangement joins TRBV6-5 to TRBJ2-1; weak D call: TRBD1 (5 bases). In germline, CDR1 is MNHEY, CDR2 SVGAGI. This CDR3 comprises 15 residues. The ends were cut back, 5 bases at V and 6 bases at J, with 17 bases in the middle. Here the CDR3 reads CASSPRTLLLNEQFF. The CDR3 DNA is TGTGCCAGCAGTCCGAGGACACTACTGCTCAATGAGCAGTTCTTC.

V and J are TRBV10-3 and TRBJ2-7, with D tentatively TRBD2 (6 bases). Between the trimmed V and J ends, which lost 10 bases and 3 bases, there was a span of 10 bases. This CDR3 has 11 amino acids. CDR1 and CDR2 (germline): ENHRY, SYGVKD. CDR3 protein: CATAEGYEQYF. CDR3 nucleotides: TGTGCCACCGCGGAGGGCTACGAGCAGTACTTC.

This rearrangement joins TRBV4-1 to TRBJ1-5, with 8 bases matching TRBD1. Trimming at V came to 6 bases and at J to 7 bases, leaving 14 bases not matched to a gene. The CDR3 totals 16 residues. Germline V CDR1 and CDR2: MGHRA, YSYEKL. CDR3 in amino acids: CASRNIGQGRKQPQHF. The CDR3 DNA sequence: TGCGCCAGCAGAAATATAGGACAGGGAAGGAAGCAGCCCCAGCATTTT.